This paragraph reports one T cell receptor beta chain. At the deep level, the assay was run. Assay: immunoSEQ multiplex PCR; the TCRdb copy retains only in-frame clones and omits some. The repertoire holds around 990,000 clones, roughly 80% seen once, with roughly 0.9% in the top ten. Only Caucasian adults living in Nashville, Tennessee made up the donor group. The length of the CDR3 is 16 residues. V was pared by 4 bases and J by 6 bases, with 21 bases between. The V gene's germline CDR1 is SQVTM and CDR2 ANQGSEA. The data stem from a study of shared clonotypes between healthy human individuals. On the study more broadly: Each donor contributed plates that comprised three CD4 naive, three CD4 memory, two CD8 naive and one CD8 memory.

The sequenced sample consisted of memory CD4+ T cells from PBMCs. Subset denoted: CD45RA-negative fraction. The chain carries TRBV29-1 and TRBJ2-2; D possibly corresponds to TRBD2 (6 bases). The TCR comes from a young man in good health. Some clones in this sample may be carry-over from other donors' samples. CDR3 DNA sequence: TGCAGCGTTGGGCATCAGGGCGGCGGGGCTCCCGGGGAGCTGTTTTTT. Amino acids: CSVGHQGGGAPGELFF.